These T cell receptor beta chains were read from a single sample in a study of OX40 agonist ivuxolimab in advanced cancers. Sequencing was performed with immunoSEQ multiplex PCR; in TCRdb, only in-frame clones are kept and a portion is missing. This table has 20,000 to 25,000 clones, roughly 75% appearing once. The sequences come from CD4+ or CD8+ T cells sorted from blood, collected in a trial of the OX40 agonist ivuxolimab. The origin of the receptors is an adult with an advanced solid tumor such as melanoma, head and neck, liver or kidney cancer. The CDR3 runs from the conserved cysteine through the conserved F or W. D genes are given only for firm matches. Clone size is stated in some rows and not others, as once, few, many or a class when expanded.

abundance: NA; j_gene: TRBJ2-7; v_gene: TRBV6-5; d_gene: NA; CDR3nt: TGTGCCAGCAGTTACTCTAAGACCTACGAGCAGTACTTC; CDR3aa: CASSYSKTYEQYF
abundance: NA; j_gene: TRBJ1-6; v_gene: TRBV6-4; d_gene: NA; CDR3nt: TGTGCCAGCAAGCACATTAGTGGCAGGGTGCGATCACCCCTCCACTTT; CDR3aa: CASKHISGRVRSPLHF
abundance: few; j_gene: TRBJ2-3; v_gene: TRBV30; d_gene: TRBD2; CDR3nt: TGTGCCTGGAAGGGTGGCAGTGTTGTACCGGGACTAGCGGGAGGGCTCACAGATACGCAGTATTTT; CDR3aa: CAWKGGSVVPGLAGGLTDTQYF
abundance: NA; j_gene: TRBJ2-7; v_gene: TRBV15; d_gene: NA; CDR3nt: TGTGCCACCAGCAGAGGGACGTTCTACGAGCAGTACTTC; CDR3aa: CATSRGTFYEQYF
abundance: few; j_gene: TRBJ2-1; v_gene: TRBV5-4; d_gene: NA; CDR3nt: TGTGCCAGCAGCTTGAAAGTGAGGGATGAGCAGTTCTTC; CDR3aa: CASSLKVRDEQFF
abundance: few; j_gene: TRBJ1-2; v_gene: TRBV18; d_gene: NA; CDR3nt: TGTGCCAGCTCACTTGGACAGAACTATGGCTACACCTTC; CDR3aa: CASSLGQNYGYTF
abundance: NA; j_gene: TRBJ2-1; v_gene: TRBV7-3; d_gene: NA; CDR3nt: TGTGCCAGCAGCTCCCCGTCCGGTAGTGAGCAGTTCTTC; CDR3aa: CASSSPSGSEQFF
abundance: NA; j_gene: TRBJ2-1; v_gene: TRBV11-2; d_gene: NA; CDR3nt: TGTGCCAGCAGCTTCCGCGGAGGCTACAATGAGCAGTTCTTC; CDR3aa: CASSFRGGYNEQFF
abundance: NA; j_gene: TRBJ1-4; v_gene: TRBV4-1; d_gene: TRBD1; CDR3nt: TGCGCCAGCAGCCAAGGAGCCAACCGGGACAGGGGGTCTCTAAATGAAAAACTGTTTTTT; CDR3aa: CASSQGANRDRGSLNEKLFF
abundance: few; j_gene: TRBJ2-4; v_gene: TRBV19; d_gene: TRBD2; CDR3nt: TGTGCCAGTAGTCTAAGGACTAGCGGGACTAAAAACATTCAGTACTTC; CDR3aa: CASSLRTSGTKNIQYF
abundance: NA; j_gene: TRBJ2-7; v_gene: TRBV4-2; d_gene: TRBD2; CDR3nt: TGTGCCAGCAGCCAAGAGCCGGGGGAGGGCGAGCAGTACTTC; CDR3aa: CASSQEPGEGEQYF
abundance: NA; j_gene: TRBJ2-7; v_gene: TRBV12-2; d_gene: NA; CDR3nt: TGTGCAAGTCGCCCCGAGCCGGAACAGGGAGTCCACGAGCAGTACTTC; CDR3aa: CASRPEPEQGVHEQYF
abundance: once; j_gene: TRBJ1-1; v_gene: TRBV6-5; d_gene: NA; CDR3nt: TGTGCCAGCAGTTACCGGGGTGGAATCACTGAAGCTTTCTTT; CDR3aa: CASSYRGGITEAFF
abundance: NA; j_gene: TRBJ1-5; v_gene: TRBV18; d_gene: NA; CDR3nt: TGTGCCAGCTCACTGACGGGGAATCAGCCCCAGCATTTT; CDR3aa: CASSLTGNQPQHF
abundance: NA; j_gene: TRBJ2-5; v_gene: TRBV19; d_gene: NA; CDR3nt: TGTGCCAGTAGTACCCACAGGGCTCAGTACTTC; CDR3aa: CASSTHRAQYF
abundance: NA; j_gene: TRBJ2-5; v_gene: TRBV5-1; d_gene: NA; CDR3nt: TGCGCCAGCAGCTTGGCCCACAGTCAAGAGACCCAGTACTTC; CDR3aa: CASSLAHSQETQYF
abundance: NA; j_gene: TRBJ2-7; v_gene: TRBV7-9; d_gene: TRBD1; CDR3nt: TGTGCCAGCAGCTCGACAGGGCCCTACGAGCAGTACTTC; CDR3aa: CASSSTGPYEQYF
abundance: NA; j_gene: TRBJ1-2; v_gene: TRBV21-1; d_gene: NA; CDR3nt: TGTGCCAGCAGCAATGGATGGGAGGGGAAGAGGGGCTACACCTTC; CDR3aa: CASSNGWEGKRGYTF
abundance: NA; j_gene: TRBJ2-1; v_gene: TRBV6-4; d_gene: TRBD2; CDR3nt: TGTGCCAGCAGTGACTCGCGGCTAGCGGGGTCTCGGTTCTTC; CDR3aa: CASSDSRLAGSRFF
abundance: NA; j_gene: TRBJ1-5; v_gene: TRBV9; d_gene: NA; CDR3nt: TGTGCCAGCAGCGTCGGTGACAGCAATCAGCCCCAGCATTTT; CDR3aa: CASSVGDSNQPQHF
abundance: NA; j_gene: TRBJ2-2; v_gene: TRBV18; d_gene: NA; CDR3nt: TGTGCCAGCTCACTACAACAGGGTTCTACCGGGGAGCTGTTTTTT; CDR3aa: CASSLQQGSTGELFF
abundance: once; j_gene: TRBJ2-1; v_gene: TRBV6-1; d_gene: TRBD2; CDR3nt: TGTGCCAGCAGTGAGGCTAGCGGGAGGTTCAATGAGCAGTTCTTC; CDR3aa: CASSEASGRFNEQFF
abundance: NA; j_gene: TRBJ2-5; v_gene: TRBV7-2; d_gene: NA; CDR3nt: TGTGCCAGCAGCTTAGTGGGGGACCAAGAGACCCAGTACTTC; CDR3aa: CASSLVGDQETQYF
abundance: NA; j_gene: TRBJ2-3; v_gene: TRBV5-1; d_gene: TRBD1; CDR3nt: TGCGCCAGCAGCTTACAAGGGACAGGGTGGACAGATACGCAGTATTTT; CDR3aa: CASSLQGTGWTDTQYF
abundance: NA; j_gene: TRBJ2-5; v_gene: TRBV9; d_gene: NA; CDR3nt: TGTGCCAGCAGCGCCGCCCCCGGGGAGACCCAGTACTTC; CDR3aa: CASSAAPGETQYF
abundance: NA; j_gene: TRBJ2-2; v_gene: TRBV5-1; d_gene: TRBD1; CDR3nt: TGCGCCAGCAGCTTGTGGGGGTCAGGGGGCGCCAGCGGGACCGGGGAGCTGTTTTTT; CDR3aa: CASSLWGSGGASGTGELFF
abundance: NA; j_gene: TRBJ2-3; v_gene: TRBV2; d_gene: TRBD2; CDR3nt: TGTGCCAGCCTCGAAGCGGGGACGCAGTATTTT; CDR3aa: CASLEAGTQYF
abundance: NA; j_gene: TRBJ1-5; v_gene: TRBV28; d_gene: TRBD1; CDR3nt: TGTGCCAGCAGACGGACAGGGAGAAATCAGCCCCAGCATTTT; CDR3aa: CASRRTGRNQPQHF
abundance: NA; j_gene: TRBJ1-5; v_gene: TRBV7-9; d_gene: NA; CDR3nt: TGTGCCAGCAGCTTCTCTGTTCAGCCCCAGCATTTT; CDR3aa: CASSFSVQPQHF
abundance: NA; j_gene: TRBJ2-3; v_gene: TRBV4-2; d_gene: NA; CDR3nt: TGTGCCAGCAGCCAAGAAGGGGCAAACCATGATACGCAGTATTTT; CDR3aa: CASSQEGANHDTQYF
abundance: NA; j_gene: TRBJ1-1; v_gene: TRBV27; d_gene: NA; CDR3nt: TGTGCCAGCAGAAGGTCCAGGGGATCGAGCACTGAAGCTTTCTTT; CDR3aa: CASRRSRGSSTEAFF
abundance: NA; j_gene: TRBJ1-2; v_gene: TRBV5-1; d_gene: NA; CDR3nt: TGCGCCAGCAGGGACGGGCCCCAACTTGGCTACACCTTC; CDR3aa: CASRDGPQLGYTF
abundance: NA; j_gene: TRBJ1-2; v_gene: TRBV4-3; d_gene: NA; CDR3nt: TGCGCCAGCAGCCAAGATAAGGCTAACTATGGCTACACCTTC; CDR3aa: CASSQDKANYGYTF
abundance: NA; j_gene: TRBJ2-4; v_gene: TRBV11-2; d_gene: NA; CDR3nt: TGTGCCAGCAGCGCCGGAGGCGGCGGCAAAAACATTCAGTACTTC; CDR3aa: CASSAGGGGKNIQYF
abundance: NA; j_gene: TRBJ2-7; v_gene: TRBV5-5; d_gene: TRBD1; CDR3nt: TGTGCCAGCAGCCCAGGCTCCGGGACAGTGCCATCCGAGCAGTACTTC; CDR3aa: CASSPGSGTVPSEQYF
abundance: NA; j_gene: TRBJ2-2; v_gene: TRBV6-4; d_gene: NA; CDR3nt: TGTGCCAGCAGTGATACGGGGGCCGGGGAGCTGTTTTTT; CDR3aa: CASSDTGAGELFF
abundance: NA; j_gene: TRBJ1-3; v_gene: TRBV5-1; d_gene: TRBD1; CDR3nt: TGCGCCAGCAGATACGGACAGGGTGATGGAAACACCATATATTTT; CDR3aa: CASRYGQGDGNTIYF
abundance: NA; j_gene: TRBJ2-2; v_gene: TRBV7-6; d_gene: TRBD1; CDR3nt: TGTGCCAGCACCCTCGGGACAGGATTTTTCGGGGAGCTGTTTTTT; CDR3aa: CASTLGTGFFGELFF
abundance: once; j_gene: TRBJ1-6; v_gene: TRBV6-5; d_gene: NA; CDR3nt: TGTGCCAGCAGTTATCGGCGGACTGGAAATTCACCCCTCCACTTT; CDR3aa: CASSYRRTGNSPLHF
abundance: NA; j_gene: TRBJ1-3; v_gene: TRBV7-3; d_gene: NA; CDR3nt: TGTGCCAGCAGCTTAAGGGCAGGGGCGGGAAACACCATATATTTT; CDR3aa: CASSLRAGAGNTIYF
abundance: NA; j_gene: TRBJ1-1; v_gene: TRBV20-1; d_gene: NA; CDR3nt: TGCAGTGCAAGAGGGGACACTGAAGCTTTCTTT; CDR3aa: CSARGDTEAFF
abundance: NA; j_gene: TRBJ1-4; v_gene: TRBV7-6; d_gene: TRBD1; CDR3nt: TGTGCCAGCAGCTTAGAAGGTCCAGGGGGCGAGCAAAAACTGTTTTTT; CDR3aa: CASSLEGPGGEQKLFF
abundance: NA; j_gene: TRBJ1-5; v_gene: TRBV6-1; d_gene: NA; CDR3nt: TGTGCCAGCACGGCGGAGTATAGCAATCAGCCCCAGCATTTT; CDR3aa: CASTAEYSNQPQHF
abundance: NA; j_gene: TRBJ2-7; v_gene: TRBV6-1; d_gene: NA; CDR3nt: TGTGCCAGCAGTGAAGTGCGGACAGCCGAGCAGTACTTC; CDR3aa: CASSEVRTAEQYF
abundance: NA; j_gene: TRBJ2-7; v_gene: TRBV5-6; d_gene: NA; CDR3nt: TGTGCCAGCAGTTTCCCCGGGACGGTGACCTACGAGCAGTACTTC; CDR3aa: CASSFPGTVTYEQYF
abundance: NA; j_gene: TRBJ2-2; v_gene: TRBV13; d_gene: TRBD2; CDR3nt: TGTGCCAGCAGTCCTCCCAGGACTAGCGAAGTTTCCGGGGAGCTGTTTTTT; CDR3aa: CASSPPRTSEVSGELFF
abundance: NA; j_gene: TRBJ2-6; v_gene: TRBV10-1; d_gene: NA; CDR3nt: TGCGCCAGCAGTGAGTCGGGACACCCTGGGGCCAACGTCCTGACTTTC; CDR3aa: CASSESGHPGANVLTF
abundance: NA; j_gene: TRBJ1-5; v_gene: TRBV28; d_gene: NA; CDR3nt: TGTGCCAGCAGATGGGGTGGGGGCCATCAGCCCCAGCATTTT; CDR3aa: CASRWGGGHQPQHF
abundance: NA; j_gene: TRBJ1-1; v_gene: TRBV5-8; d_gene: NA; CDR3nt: TGTGCCAGCAGTCCCGCGGTACCAGGGGTCCTGGGAGCTTTCTTT; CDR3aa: CASSPAVPGVLGAFF
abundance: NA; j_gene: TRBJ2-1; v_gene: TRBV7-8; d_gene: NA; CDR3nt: TGTGCCAGCAGTCTAGATTTCGGTGAGCAGTTCTTC; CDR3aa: CASSLDFGEQFF
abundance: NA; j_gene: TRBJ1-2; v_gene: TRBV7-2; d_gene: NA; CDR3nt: TGTGCCAGCAGCCATGCCGGGGCGTCGAACTATGGCTACACCTTC; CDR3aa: CASSHAGASNYGYTF
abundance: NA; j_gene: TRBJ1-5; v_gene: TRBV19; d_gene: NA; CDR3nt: TGTGCCAGTACCTATTCCGGCAACCAGCATTTT; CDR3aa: CASTYSGNQHF
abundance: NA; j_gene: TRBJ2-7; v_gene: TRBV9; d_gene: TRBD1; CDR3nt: TGTGCCAGCAGCGTAGCTACAGGGGAGCACTACGAGCAGTACTTC; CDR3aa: CASSVATGEHYEQYF